The 2 T cell receptor beta chains given below trace back to one sample, sequenced in a study of blood T cells in healthy people across ages (dated by TCRdb to between 2015 and 2017). Libraries came from 5' RACE. TCRdb lists the instrument as Illumina HiSeq 2500. A second PCR of about 6 to 12 cycles was performed with a sample-barcoded 5' primer and a J-beta primer mix. TCRdb trimmed the raw reads at Q25, called clones with MiXCR and kept productive beta chains. Every entry covers one CDR3 protein and lists the most common genes and DNA from its rows. Here the sample has hundreds of thousands of distinct CDR3 sequences; just over 55% occur a single time. The top ten clones comprise approximately 24% of the sample. The sample was blood. The receptors here all came from a man aged 35-49 years in good health.

This clonotype was counted many times. This chain uses TRBV7-9 with TRBJ2-5; D not resolved. Germline-derived CDR1 and CDR2 are SEHNR and FQNEAQ (reference sequence). The CDR3 runs to 11 residues. Trimming removed 4 bases at V and 5 bases at J, with 5 bases between. The CDR3 protein is CASSSPETQYF. CDR3 sequence (DNA): TGTGCCAGCAGCTCCCCGGAGACCCAGTACTTC.

This clonotype showed up just a few times. V and J are TRBV29-1 and TRBJ2-1; 7 bases agree with TRBD1. There are 16 residues in the CDR3. V lost 4 bases to trimming and J lost 0 bases; unmatched junction nucleotides: 9. Germline CDR1 SQVTM, CDR2 ANQGSEA. The CDR3 loop is CSVVGEGGLSYNEQFF. As DNA, the CDR3 is TGCAGCGTTGTGGGGGAAGGGGGCCTCTCCTACAATGAGCAGTTCTTC.